Listed here are 28 T cell receptor beta chains from one sample, sequenced in a study of blood T cell repertoires in COVID-19 (dated by TCRdb to about 2020). Libraries were built with the immunoSEQ multiplex PCR assay. TCRdb obtained this table from immuneACCESS and retained in-frame rearrangements with V and J assigned. These tables miss some clones; where compared with another copy, unresolved V genes account for less than half of the shortfall, and the remainder is unexplained. In this sample the table shows 15,000 to 20,000 clones, around 86% of which occur a single time. The ten largest clonotypes hold roughly a sixth of the sample. Material: peripheral blood. The receptors derive from a human donor with active COVID-19. The donor label of this sample is uncertain.

V usage is TRBV2 and J usage is TRBJ2-2; 7 bases align to TRBD1. This CDR3 has 15 amino acids. With 4 bases clipped from V and 1 base from J, the junction kept 3 bases outside the gene matches. Germline CDR1 and CDR2: SNHLY and FYNNEI. DNA for the CDR3: TGTGCCAGCAGTGGACAGGGCTGGAACACCGGGGAGCTGTTTTTT. It translates to CASSGQGWNTGELFF. Looking up the rest from reference TRBV2 and TRBJ2-2 gives the full variable domain: EPEVTQTPSHQVTQMGQEVILRCVPISNHLYFYWYRQILGQKVEFLVSFYNNEISEKSEIFDDQFSVERPDGSNFTLKIRSTKLEDSAMYFCASSGQGWNTGELFFGEGSRLTVL.

The gene calls are TRBV19 and TRBJ1-2; D not certain. The germline CDR1 and CDR2 sequences are LNHDA and SQIVND (reference sequence). The length of the CDR3 is 15 residues. V was pared by 7 bases and J by 2 bases, with 17 bases between. CDR3 nucleotides: TGTGCCAGTATATCAATGGGCCAGCTCAACTATGGCTACACCTTC. Protein: CASISMGQLNYGYTF.

Concerning this clone: At the DNA level, this CDR3 is encoded by other sequences in the same sample as well. The chain employs TRBV4-3 and TRBJ2-2; 8 bases agree with TRBD1. After removal of 2 bases from V and 4 bases from J, the junction contained 6 bases not matched to a gene. The CDR3 has 16 residues. The V gene's germline CDR1 is LGHNA and CDR2 YSLEER. The CDR3 reads CASSQTDRVPTGELFF. The CDR3 region has the DNA TGCGCCAGCAGCCAAACGGACAGGGTACCCACCGGGGAGCTGTTTTTT.

The CDR3: CASSAQYSGNTIYF. CDR3 bases: TGTGCCAGCAGTGCCCAGTACTCTGGAAACACCATATATTTT. The chain links TRBV2 to TRBJ1-3, with D hard to call. V dropped 4 bases and J dropped 0 bases, with 7 bases sitting between them. The CDR3 runs to 14 residues. From germline, CDR1 is SNHLY and CDR2 FYNNEI. The full variable domain, in which reference TRBV2 and TRBJ1-3 provide the parts outside the CDR3, is EPEVTQTPSHQVTQMGQEVILRCVPISNHLYFYWYRQILGQKVEFLVSFYNNEISEKSEIFDDQFSVERPDGSNFTLKIRSTKLEDSAMYFCASSAQYSGNTIYFGEGSWLTVV.

This chain uses TRBV9 with TRBJ1-1; D ambiguous. CDR1 and CDR2 (germline): SGDLS, YYNGEE. Trimming pared 0 bases from V and 1 base from J, leaving 7 bases between. This CDR3 region has 14 residues. Written as DNA, the CDR3 is TGTGCCAGCAGCGTAGACATCCGGAACACTGAAGCTTTCTTT. Protein product: CASSVDIRNTEAFF.

With regard to this clone: One end of the junction is discordant with germline, which a read error may explain. The V gene is TRBV27, the J gene TRBJ1-6, with D maybe TRBD1 (5 bases). Germline V gives CDR1 MNHEY, CDR2 SMNVEV (reference sequence). The CDR3 is 16 amino acids. CDR3: CASRPGDLPYNSPLHF. CDR3 nucleotides: TGTGCCAGCAGGCCGGGGGATCTTCCCTACAATTCACCCCTCCACTTT.

The chain carries TRBV5-4 and TRBJ1-2, with TRBD1 matching 10 bases. CDR1 is SGHNT and CDR2 is YYREEE in the germline V gene (reference sequence). This CDR3 region has 14 residues. With V trimmed by 5 bases and J by 7 bases, 8 bases remained unmatched. CDR3 coding DNA: TGTGCCAGCAGGTCATCGACAGGGGGCTTTGGCTACACCTTC. Translated: CASRSSTGGFGYTF.

As regards this clone: Its ends do not fully match the called genes, so a read error is possible. The rearrangement links TRBV7-7 to TRBJ2-1; TRBD2 aligns across 10 bases. The CDR3 is 15 residues long. Germline V gives CDR1 SSHAT, CDR2 FNYEAQ (reference sequence). CDR3 sequence (DNA): TGTGCTAGCAGCAAGGGACTAGCGAGCCGCGATGAGCAGTTCTTC. Translating gives CASSKGLASRDEQFF.

The gene calls are TRBV7-6 and TRBJ2-1; 10 bases align to TRBD2. Germline values: CDR1 SGHVS, CDR2 FNYEAQ. This CDR3 is built from 15 residues. J gave up 4 bases and V 1 base, and 1 base lay outside the gene matches. The chain's CDR3 is CASSLVAGGYNEQFF. The CDR3, as DNA: TGTGCCAGCAGCTTAGTAGCGGGGGGTTACAATGAGCAGTTCTTC.

The DNA for the CDR3 is TGTGCCAGCTCAGGGCAACCAAACCCCAAAGCAAAAACTAACTATGGCTACACCTTC. Its translation: CASSGQPNPKAKTNYGYTF. The chain has TRBV19 and TRBJ1-2; D might be TRBD1 (5 bases). V shed 9 bases and J shed 0 bases, with 29 bases lying between them. The CDR3 sequence is 19 residues long. Germline CDR1 is LNHDA and CDR2 is SQIVND (reference sequence).

For the CDR3, the DNA is TGTGCCAGCAGCACCGGGTCCCAAGCGACCTACAATGAGCAGTTCTTC. Translating it yields CASSTGSQATYNEQFF. The gene calls are TRBV5-4 and TRBJ2-1; the D is unclear. Germline V gene data show CDR1 as SGHNT and CDR2 as YYREEE (reference sequence). Trimming pared 4 bases from V and 2 bases from J, leaving 16 bases between. The CDR3 has 16 residues.

V gene TRBV3-1 (or the pseudogene TRBV3-2) combines with J gene TRBJ1-2; TRBD1 agrees at 9 bases. The CDR3 consists of 18 residues. Germline V gene sequence: CDR1 LGHDT, CDR2 YNNKEL (reference sequence). Trimming removed 5 bases from V and 0 bases from J; junction bases left unmatched: 13. CDR3 bases: TGTGCCAGCAGCTACACATTCCCCCGACAGGGGGCTAACTATGGCTACACCTTC. Its translation is CASSYTFPRQGANYGYTF.

The chain carries TRBV9 and TRBJ1-6, with D unresolved. This CDR3 spans 15 amino acids. With 4 bases removed from V and 5 bases from J, the gap between germline ends came to 13 bases. CDR1 SGDLS and CDR2 YYNGEE come from the germline V gene. CDR3: CASSPTSRNNSPLHF. CDR3 coding DNA: TGTGCCAGCAGCCCCACGAGCAGGAATAATTCACCCCTCCACTTT.

This chain connects TRBV7-2 to TRBJ2-7, with 7 bases matching TRBD2. The J segment lost 2 bases and the V segment lost 0 bases, leaving 1 base of the junction unmatched. This CDR3 region has 14 residues. The germline CDR1 and CDR2 sequences are SGHTA and FQGNSA. For the CDR3, the DNA is TGTGCCAGCAGCTTAGCGGGGGGGACCTACGAGCAGTACTTC. Amino acid sequence: CASSLAGGTYEQYF.

This rearrangement joins TRBV27 to TRBJ1-4, with D perhaps TRBD1 (5 bases). The V end was cut by 3 bases, the J end by 8 bases, with 13 bases between. Germline CDR1 is MNHEY and CDR2 is SMNVEV (reference sequence). The CDR3 extends over 14 amino acids. In nucleotides, the CDR3 is TGTGCCAGCAGTTTTTGGGGGGGAGACGAAAAACTGTTTTTT. Its translation: CASSFWGGDEKLFF.

This clone was seen a handful of times. This chain uses TRBV7-9 with TRBJ2-1; 7 bases line up with TRBD1. Germline V CDR1 and CDR2: SEHNR, FQNEAQ (reference sequence). CDR3 length: 15 amino acids. Trimming took 0 bases from V and 8 from J; bases not matched to a gene: 7. The CDR3 loop reads CASSLARQGVDEQFF. In DNA form, the CDR3 reads TGTGCCAGCAGCTTAGCCCGACAGGGTGTGGATGAGCAGTTCTTC.

V is TRBV4-1 and J is TRBJ2-2, with a possible D match to TRBD1 (5 bases). This CDR3 is built from 16 residues. V was clipped by 6 bases and J by 1 base, with 15 bases between them. The germline V gene has CDR1 MGHRA and CDR2 YSYEKL. The CDR3 nucleotides are TGCGCCAGCAGACAAATTTTTACAGGGAACACCGGGGAGCTGTTTTTT. Amino acids: CASRQIFTGNTGELFF.

CDR3 DNA sequence: TGTGCCAGCAGTTTAAGCGGGGGGGCGGAAATAGAGACCCAGTACTTC. Translating gives CASSLSGGAEIETQYF. The chain combines TRBV5-4 with TRBJ2-5; 10 bases are a match to TRBD2. V dropped 5 bases and J dropped 4; count of bases not matched to a gene: 11. There are 16 residues in the CDR3. CDR1 and CDR2 from the germline V gene are SGHNT and YYREEE (reference sequence).

V usage is TRBV18 and J usage is TRBJ2-2, with D unclear. Trimming cost V 3 bases and J 0 bases, with 8 bases left between them. The CDR3 totals 15 residues. From germline, CDR1 is KGHSH and CDR2 LQKENI. The CDR3 is CASSPTSANTGELFF. As DNA, the CDR3 is TGTGCCAGCTCACCCACTTCGGCGAACACCGGGGAGCTGTTTTTT.

This rearrangement joins TRBV5-4 to TRBJ1-3; D call uncertain. Trimming removed 0 bases at V and 0 bases at J, with 16 bases between. Per the germline V gene, CDR1 is SGHNT and CDR2 is YYREEE (reference sequence). The CDR3 has 18 amino acids. The CDR3 region has the DNA TGTGCCAGCAGCTTGGATCTCGACATGAGAAGCTCTGGAAACACCATATATTTT. Protein product: CASSLDLDMRSSGNTIYF.

The chain employs TRBV11-2 and TRBJ1-6, with D maybe TRBD1 (6 bases). V was trimmed by 0 bases and J by 4 bases, leaving 7 bases between them. The CDR3 runs 15 residues. Germline V gene lookup returns CDR1 SGHAT and CDR2 FQNNGV. The CDR3 spells CASSLEQGYNSPLHF. The CDR3 DNA sequence: TGTGCCAGCAGCTTAGAACAGGGTTATAATTCACCCCTCCACTTT.

The V gene is TRBV9, the J gene TRBJ2-5; 8 bases are a match to TRBD2. This CDR3 contains 15 residues. The V gene end was trimmed by 0 bases and the J gene end by 4 bases; junction bases not matched to a gene: 5. The germline V gene encodes CDR1 SGDLS and CDR2 YYNGEE. The DNA for the CDR3 is TGTGCCAGCAGCGTAGGAGGGGCGGGGGGAGAGACCCAGTACTTC. Translating gives CASSVGGAGGETQYF. Looking up the rest from reference TRBV9 and TRBJ2-5 gives the full variable domain: DSGVTQTPKHLITATGQRVTLRCSPRSGDLSVYWYQQSLDQGLQFLIQYYNGEERAKGNILERFSAQQFPDLHSELNLSSLELGDSALYFCASSVGGAGGETQYFGPGTRLLVL.

The chain has TRBV7-8 and TRBJ1-1; unclear D gene. Germline CDR1 reads SGHVS; CDR2 reads FQNEAQ. The CDR3 has 14 amino acids. The V and J ends lost 5 bases and 0 bases respectively, with 10 bases between them. Here the CDR3 DNA reads TGTGCCAGCAGCCCGGGAAGGTTGAACACTGAAGCTTTCTTT. Translated, it gives CASSPGRLNTEAFF.

The genes are TRBV12-3 or TRBV12-4 and TRBJ2-2; D may be TRBD2 (5 bases). The CDR3 is 13 amino acids. V was pared by 6 bases and J by 5 bases, with 10 bases between. In nucleotides, the CDR3 is TGTGCCAGCAGAGGAGGATGGACCGGGGAGCTGTTTTTT. Protein: CASRGGWTGELFF.

V is TRBV10-1 and J is TRBJ2-2; TRBD1 agrees at 10 bases. Germline trimming cut 7 bases from V and 0 bases from J; bases unmatched to any gene: 17. Per germline, CDR1 WNHNN and CDR2 SYGVQD (reference sequence). The CDR3 has 20 residues. The CDR3 sequence: CASISLIRTGGIPNTGELFF. CDR3 in DNA: TGCGCCAGCATATCGTTAATAAGGACAGGGGGGATCCCGAACACCGGGGAGCTGTTTTTT.

The chain couples TRBV10-3 to TRBJ1-1, with 9 bases aligning to TRBD1. The CDR3 extends over 14 amino acids. Trimming removed 6 bases from V and 1 base from J; junction bases left unmatched: 3. The germline V gene encodes CDR1 ENHRY and CDR2 SYGVKD. In DNA form, the CDR3 reads TGTGCCATCAGCGGGGGACAGGGGAACACTGAAGCTTTCTTT. Protein product: CAISGGQGNTEAFF.

The chain recombines TRBV2 with TRBJ1-2, with no clear D. This CDR3 is built from 17 residues. The V gene lost 3 bases and the J gene lost 4 bases, with 21 bases spanning the gap. Looked up from germline, CDR1 is SNHLY and CDR2 is FYNNEI. The CDR3 spells CASSEWSIPTPRYGYTF. CDR3 bases: TGTGCCAGCAGTGAGTGGTCTATCCCAACCCCGCGCTATGGCTACACCTTC.

The genes are TRBV6-1 and TRBJ2-5, with D possibly being TRBD1 (6 bases). This CDR3 is 14 amino acids long. The germline CDR1 and CDR2 sequences are MNHNS and SASEGT. Trimming pared 1 base from V and 5 bases from J, leaving 11 bases between. The CDR3 here is CASSEVNRVETQYF. CDR3 nucleotides: TGTGCCAGCAGTGAAGTTAACAGGGTGGAGACCCAGTACTTC.